In this sample, the clone carrying this TCR beta chain turned up a few times. Its antigen is still unknown. TCRdb re-analysed the RT-PCR reads in MiXCR, keeping a single row per CDR3 protein. This sample yields under 850,000 distinct CDR3 sequences, of which about 18% are seen a single time; under 13% belongs to the top ten. CDR3 length equals 16 residues. V lost 0 bases and J lost 4; bases outside the gene matches: 5. CDR1 and CDR2 from the germline V gene are SGHRS and YFSETQ. The entry originates in a study of response to subunit inactivated influenza vaccine. Study-wide results and limits: That few new T cells are recruited by each seasonal influenza vaccination was the authors' suggestion.

The sample was PBMCs from blood, taken about 5 days after vaccination. The sequence derives from a man aged 50-59 years who received an inactivated influenza vaccine. V usage is TRBV5-1 and J usage is TRBJ2-2, with 8 positions matching TRBD1. Written as DNA, the CDR3 is TGCGCCAGCAGCTTGGCCCCAGGGGGCGGCACCGGGGAGCTGTTTTTT. This encodes CASSLAPGGGTGELFF.